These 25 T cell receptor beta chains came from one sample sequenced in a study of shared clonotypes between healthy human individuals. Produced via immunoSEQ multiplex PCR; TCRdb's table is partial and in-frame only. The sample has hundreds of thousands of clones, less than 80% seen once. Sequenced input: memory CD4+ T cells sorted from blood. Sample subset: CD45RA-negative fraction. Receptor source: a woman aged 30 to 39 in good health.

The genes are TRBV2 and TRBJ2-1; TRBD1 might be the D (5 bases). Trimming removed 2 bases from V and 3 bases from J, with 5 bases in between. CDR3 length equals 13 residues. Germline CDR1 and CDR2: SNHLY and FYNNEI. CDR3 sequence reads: CASSETGYNEQFF. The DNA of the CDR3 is TGTGCCAGCAGTGAAACAGGCTACAATGAGCAGTTCTTC.

Here the CDR3 DNA reads TGTGCCAGCAGTTTTAGTACATGGGGGGGGCAGCCCCAGCATTTT. Translating gives CASSFSTWGGQPQHF. V and J are TRBV28 and TRBJ1-5; tentatively, D is TRBD1 (5 bases). CDR3 length: 15 amino acids. Germline CDR1 MDHEN, CDR2 SYDVKM. V was pared by 3 bases and J by 7 bases, with 16 bases between.

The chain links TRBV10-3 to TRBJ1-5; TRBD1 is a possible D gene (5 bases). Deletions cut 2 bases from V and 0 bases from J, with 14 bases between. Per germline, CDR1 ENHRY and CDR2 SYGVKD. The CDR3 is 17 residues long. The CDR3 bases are TGTGCCATCAGTGAGAGGGCAGGGTCGAATAGCAATCAGCCCCAGCATTTT. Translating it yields CAISERAGSNSNQPQHF.

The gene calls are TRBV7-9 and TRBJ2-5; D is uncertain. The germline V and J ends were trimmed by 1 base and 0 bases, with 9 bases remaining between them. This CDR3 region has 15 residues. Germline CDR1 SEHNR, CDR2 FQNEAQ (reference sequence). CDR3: CASSLGYTNQETQYF. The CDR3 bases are TGTGCCAGCAGCTTAGGATACACCAACCAAGAGACCCAGTACTTC.

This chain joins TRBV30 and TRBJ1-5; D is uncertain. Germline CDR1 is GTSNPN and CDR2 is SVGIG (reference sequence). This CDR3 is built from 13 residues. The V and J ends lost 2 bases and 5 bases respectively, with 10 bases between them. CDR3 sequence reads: CAWSMGFYQPQHF. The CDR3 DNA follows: TGTGCCTGGAGTATGGGGTTTTATCAGCCCCAGCATTTT.

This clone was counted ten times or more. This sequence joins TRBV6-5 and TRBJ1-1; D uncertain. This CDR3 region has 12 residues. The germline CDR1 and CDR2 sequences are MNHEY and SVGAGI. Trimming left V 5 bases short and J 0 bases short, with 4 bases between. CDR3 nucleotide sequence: TGTGCCAGCAGTCGAATGAACACTGAAGCTTTCTTT. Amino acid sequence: CASSRMNTEAFF.

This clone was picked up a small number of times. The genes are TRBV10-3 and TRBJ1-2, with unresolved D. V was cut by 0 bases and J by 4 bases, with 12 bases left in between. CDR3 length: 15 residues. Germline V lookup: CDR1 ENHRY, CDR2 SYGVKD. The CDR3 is CAISESTSLIYGYTF. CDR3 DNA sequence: TGTGCCATCAGTGAGTCGACCAGTTTAATCTATGGCTACACCTTC.

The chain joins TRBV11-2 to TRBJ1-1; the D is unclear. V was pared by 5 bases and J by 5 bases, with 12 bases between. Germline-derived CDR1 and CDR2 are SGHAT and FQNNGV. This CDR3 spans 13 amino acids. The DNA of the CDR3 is TGTGCCAGCAGCCGCGACCTGGGTACTGAAGCTTTCTTT. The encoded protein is CASSRDLGTEAFF.

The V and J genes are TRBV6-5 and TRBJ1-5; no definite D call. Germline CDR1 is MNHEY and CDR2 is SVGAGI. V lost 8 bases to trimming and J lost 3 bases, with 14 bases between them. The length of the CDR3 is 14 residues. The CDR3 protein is CASGFGGLNQPQHF. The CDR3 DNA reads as TGTGCCAGCGGATTCGGAGGCCTCAATCAGCCCCAGCATTTT.

For the CDR3, the DNA is TGTGCCAGCAGCTTAAAATTTGAGCGGGAGGCTACAAATACGCAGTATTTT. Translated, it gives CASSLKFEREATNTQYF. This rearrangement joins TRBV7-2 to TRBJ2-3; 9 bases are shared with TRBD2. There are 17 residues in the CDR3. Germline V gene data show CDR1 as SGHTA and CDR2 as FQGNSA. V gave up 2 bases and J gave up 7 bases; unmatched junction bases: 13.

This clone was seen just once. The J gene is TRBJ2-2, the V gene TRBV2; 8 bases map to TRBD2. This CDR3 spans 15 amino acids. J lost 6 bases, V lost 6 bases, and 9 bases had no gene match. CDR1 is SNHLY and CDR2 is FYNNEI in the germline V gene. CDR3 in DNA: TGTGCCAGCAGCCCTGTGGCGGGAGGCGCCGGGGAGCTGTTTTTT. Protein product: CASSPVAGGAGELFF.

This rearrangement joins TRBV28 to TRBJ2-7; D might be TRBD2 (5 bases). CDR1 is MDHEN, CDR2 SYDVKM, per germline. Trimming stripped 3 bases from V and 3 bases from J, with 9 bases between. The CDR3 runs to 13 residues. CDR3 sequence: CASSFWTVYEQYF. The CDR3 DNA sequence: TGTGCCAGCAGTTTTTGGACTGTCTACGAGCAGTACTTC.

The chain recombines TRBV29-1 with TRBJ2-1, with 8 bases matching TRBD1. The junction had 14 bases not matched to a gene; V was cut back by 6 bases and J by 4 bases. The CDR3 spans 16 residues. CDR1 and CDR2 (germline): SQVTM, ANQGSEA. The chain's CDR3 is CSVPMSGTGFYNEQFF. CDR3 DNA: TGCAGCGTGCCAATGTCCGGGACAGGATTTTACAATGAGCAGTTCTTC.

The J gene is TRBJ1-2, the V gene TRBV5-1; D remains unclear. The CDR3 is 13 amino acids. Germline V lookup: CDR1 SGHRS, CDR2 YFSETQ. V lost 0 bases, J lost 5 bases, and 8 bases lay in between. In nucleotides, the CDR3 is TGCGCCAGCAGCTTGGAGGACGGTTATGGCTACACCTTC. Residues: CASSLEDGYGYTF.

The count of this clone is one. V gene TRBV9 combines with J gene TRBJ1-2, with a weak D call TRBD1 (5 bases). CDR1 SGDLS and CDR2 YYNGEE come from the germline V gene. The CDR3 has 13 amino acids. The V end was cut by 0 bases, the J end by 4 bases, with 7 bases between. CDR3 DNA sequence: TGTGCCAGCAGCGTAGCCCAGGGCTATGGCTACACCTTC. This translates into CASSVAQGYGYTF. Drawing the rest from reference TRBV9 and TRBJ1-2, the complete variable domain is DSGVTQTPKHLITATGQRVTLRCSPRSGDLSVYWYQQSLDQGLQFLIQYYNGEERAKGNILERFSAQQFPDLHSELNLSSLELGDSALYFCASSVAQGYGYTFGSGTRLTVV.

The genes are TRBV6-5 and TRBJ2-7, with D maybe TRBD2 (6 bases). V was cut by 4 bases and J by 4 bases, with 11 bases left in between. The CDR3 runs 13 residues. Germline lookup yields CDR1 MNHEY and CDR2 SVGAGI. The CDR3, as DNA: TGTGCCAGCAGTTCAGGGACTGGGTACGAGCAGTACTTC. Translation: CASSSGTGYEQYF.

The CDR3 nucleotides are TGTGCCAGCAGCCAGACGAATGGGAATTCACCCCTCCACTTT. Encoded protein: CASSQTNGNSPLHF. The genes are TRBV6-5 and TRBJ1-6; D unclear. V was pared by 6 bases and J by 7 bases, with 13 bases between. The CDR3 length is 14 residues. CDR1 MNHEY and CDR2 SVGAGI come from the germline V gene.

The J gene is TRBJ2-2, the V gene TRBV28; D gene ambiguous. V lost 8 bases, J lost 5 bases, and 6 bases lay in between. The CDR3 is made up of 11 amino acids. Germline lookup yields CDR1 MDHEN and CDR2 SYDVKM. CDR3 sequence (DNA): TGTGCCAGCGGGGTTACCGGGGAGCTGTTTTTT. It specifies CASGVTGELFF. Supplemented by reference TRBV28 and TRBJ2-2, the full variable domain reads DVKVTQSSRYLVKRTGEKVFLECVQDMDHENMFWYRQDPGLGLRLIYFSYDVKMKEKGDIPEGYSVSREKKERFSLILESASTNQTSMYLCASGVTGELFFGEGSRLTVL.

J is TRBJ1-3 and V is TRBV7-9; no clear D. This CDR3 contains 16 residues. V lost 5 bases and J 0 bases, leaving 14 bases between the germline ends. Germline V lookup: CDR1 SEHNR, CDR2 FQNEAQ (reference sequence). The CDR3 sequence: CASSPNIRSSGNTIYF. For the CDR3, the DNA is TGTGCCAGCAGCCCAAACATCCGTAGCTCTGGAAACACCATATATTTT.

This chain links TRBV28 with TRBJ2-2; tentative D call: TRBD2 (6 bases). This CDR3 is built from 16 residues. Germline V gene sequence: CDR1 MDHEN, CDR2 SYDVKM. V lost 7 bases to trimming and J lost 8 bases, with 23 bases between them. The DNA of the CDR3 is TGTGCCAGCACCTCTGGTGTGTTCAGGGAGGTGGGGGAGCTGTTTTTT. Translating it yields CASTSGVFREVGELFF.

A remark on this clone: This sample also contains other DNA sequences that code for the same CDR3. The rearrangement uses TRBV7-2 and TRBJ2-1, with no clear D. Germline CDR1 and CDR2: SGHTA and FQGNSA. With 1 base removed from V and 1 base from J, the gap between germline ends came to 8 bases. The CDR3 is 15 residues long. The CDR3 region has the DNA TGTGCCAGCAGCTTAGATCCAGGTTCCTACAATGAGCAGTTCTTC. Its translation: CASSLDPGSYNEQFF. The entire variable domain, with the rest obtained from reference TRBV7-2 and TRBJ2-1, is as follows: GAGVSQSPSNKVTEKGKDVELRCDPISGHTALYWYRQSLGQGLEFLIYFQGNSAPDKSGLPSDRFSAERTGGSVSTLTIQRTQQEDSAVYLCASSLDPGSYNEQFFGPGTRLTVL.

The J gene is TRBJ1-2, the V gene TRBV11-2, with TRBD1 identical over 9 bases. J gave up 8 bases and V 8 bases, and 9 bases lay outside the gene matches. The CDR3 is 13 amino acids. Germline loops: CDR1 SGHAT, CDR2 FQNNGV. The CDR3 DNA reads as TGTGCCAGCGCCAGTGACAGGGGGGGAGGCTACACCTTC. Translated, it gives CASASDRGGGYTF.

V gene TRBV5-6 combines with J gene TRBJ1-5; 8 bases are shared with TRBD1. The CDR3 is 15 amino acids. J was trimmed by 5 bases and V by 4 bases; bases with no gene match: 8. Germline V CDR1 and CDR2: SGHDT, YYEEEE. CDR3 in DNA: TGTGCCAGCAGCCTGACAGGGGCGGGAGATCAGCCCCAGCATTTT. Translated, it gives CASSLTGAGDQPQHF.

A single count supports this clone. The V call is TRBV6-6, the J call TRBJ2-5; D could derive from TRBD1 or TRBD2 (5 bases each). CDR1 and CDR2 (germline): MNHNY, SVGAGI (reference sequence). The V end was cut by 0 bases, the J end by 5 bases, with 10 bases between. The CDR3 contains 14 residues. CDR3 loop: CASSYSRDGETQYF. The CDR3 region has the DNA TGTGCCAGCAGTTACTCAAGGGACGGGGAGACCCAGTACTTC.

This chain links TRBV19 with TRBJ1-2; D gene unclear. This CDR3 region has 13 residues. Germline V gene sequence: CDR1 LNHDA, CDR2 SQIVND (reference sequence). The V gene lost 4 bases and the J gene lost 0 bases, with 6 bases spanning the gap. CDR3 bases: TGTGCCAGTAGTACGCTAGCTAACTATGGCTACACCTTC. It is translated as CASSTLANYGYTF.